These 18 T cell receptor beta chains were sequenced from one sample in a study of cytomegalovirus exposure and HLA in healthy donors. 60 Vbeta and 13 Jbeta primers were used in PCR. Clones were read by immunoSEQ multiplex PCR, and TCRdb kept only the in-frame ones, dropping some. The sample records some 100,000 clones, 74% being singletons. Sequencing used PBMCs. These receptors all come from a human donor in good health.

The genes are TRBV19 and TRBJ1-1; 7 bases agree with TRBD1. Per the germline V gene, CDR1 is LNHDA and CDR2 is SQIVND (reference sequence). Losses at the gene ends were 6 bases for V and 3 bases for J; bases not matched to a gene: 4. CDR3 length: 13 amino acids. The CDR3 DNA is TGTGCCAGTAGCCCACAGGGGTACACTGAAGCTTTCTTT. Its protein is CASSPQGYTEAFF.

The chain carries TRBV4-2 and TRBJ2-6, with D perhaps TRBD2 (5 bases). With 0 bases removed from V and 0 bases from J, the gap between germline ends came to 12 bases. Germline V gene lookup returns CDR1 LGHNA and CDR2 YNFKEQ. The CDR3 contains 18 residues. The CDR3: CASSQDVAGSSGANVLTF. The CDR3 bases are TGTGCCAGCAGCCAAGATGTGGCGGGTAGCTCTGGGGCCAACGTCCTGACTTTC.

This rearrangement joins TRBV10-3 to TRBJ2-1; D possibly corresponds to TRBD1 (6 bases). Trimming took 2 bases from V and 4 from J, leaving 9 bases between them. Germline CDR1 ENHRY, CDR2 SYGVKD. The CDR3 runs 14 residues. CDR3 sequence reads: CAISEGQPYNEQFF. CDR3 in DNA: TGTGCCATCAGTGAGGGACAGCCATACAATGAGCAGTTCTTC.

The chain combines TRBV15 with TRBJ2-2, with D possibly being TRBD1 (7 bases). This CDR3 comprises 15 residues. V dropped 7 bases and J dropped 2 bases, with 14 bases sitting between them. Germline CDR1 is LNHNV and CDR2 is YYDKDF (reference sequence). The CDR3 region is CATKKEGANTGELFF. CDR3 in DNA: TGTGCCACCAAAAAGGAGGGGGCAAACACCGGGGAGCTGTTTTTT.

The V and J genes are TRBV30 and TRBJ1-3; D ambiguous. Trimming removed 2 bases at V and 2 bases at J, with 7 bases between. The germline V gene has CDR1 GTSNPN and CDR2 SVGIG (reference sequence). This CDR3 has 13 residues. CDR3 residues: CAWSIGAGNTIYF. The CDR3 nucleotides read TGTGCCTGGAGTATTGGAGCTGGAAACACCATATATTTT.

The chain recombines TRBV15 with TRBJ2-6; D might be TRBD2 (6 bases). Per the germline V gene, CDR1 is LNHNV and CDR2 is YYDKDF (reference sequence). The ends were cut back, 0 bases at V and 2 bases at J, with 17 bases in the middle. This CDR3 has 19 amino acids. The CDR3 region has the DNA TGTGCCACCAGCAGAGAGCCGAAGCGGGTGGGGGCTGGGGCCAACGTCCTGACTTTC. It encodes CATSREPKRVGAGANVLTF.

This chain connects TRBV7-9 to TRBJ1-1; unclear D gene. The CDR3 has 15 amino acids. Germline V gene data show CDR1 as SEHNR and CDR2 as FQNEAQ (reference sequence). The V end was cut by 1 base, the J end by 1 base, with 10 bases between. Here the CDR3 DNA reads TGTGCCAGCAGCTTAGGGTCCGCAGGGAACACTGAAGCTTTCTTT. Protein: CASSLGSAGNTEAFF.

This clone was seen a handful of times. The CDR3 region has the DNA TGTGCCAGCAGCCCTAGCGGGGGGATGGTCGCAGATACGCAGTATTTT. Residues: CASSPSGGMVADTQYF. The J gene is TRBJ2-3, the V gene TRBV9; 11 nucleotides line up with TRBD2. CDR1 is SGDLS and CDR2 is YYNGEE in the germline V gene. Trimming at V came to 4 bases and at J to 4 bases, leaving 8 bases not matched to a gene. The CDR3 loop spans 16 amino acids.

The chain recombines TRBV28 with TRBJ1-2, with a weak D call TRBD1 (5 bases). Germline assignment: CDR1 MDHEN and CDR2 SYDVKM. The CDR3 runs 15 residues. Trimming took 3 bases from V and 5 from J, leaving 16 bases between them. The CDR3 bases are TGTGCCAGCAGTTTGGGTTTTGCAGGGCAATATGGCTACACCTTC. The encoded protein is CASSLGFAGQYGYTF.

The V and J genes are TRBV30 and TRBJ1-3; tentative D call: TRBD1 (6 bases). The germline CDR1 and CDR2 sequences are GTSNPN and SVGIG (reference sequence). This CDR3 has 13 residues. Between the trimmed V and J ends, which lost 1 base and 13 bases, there was a span of 17 bases. CDR3 sequence reads: CAWSELGQSLIYF. CDR3 in DNA: TGTGCCTGGAGTGAACTCGGACAGTCCTTAATATATTTT.

Turning to this clone: Other DNA sequences in the same sample also yield this CDR3. The chain has TRBV9 and TRBJ1-2; D possibly corresponds to TRBD1 (5 bases). The CDR3 spans 14 residues. Germline CDR1 is SGDLS and CDR2 is YYNGEE. V was trimmed by 5 bases and J by 5 bases, leaving 16 bases between them. CDR3 bases: TGTGCCAGCAGTGCCACACAGGCCAATTATGGCTACACCTTC. Amino acid sequence: CASSATQANYGYTF.

This clone was detected once. V usage is TRBV5-1 and J usage is TRBJ2-5, with 10 positions matching TRBD2. This CDR3 spans 15 amino acids. J was trimmed by 0 bases and V by 6 bases; bases with no gene match: 5. Germline V CDR1 and CDR2: SGHRS, YFSETQ. The CDR3 DNA follows: TGCGCCAGCACTCGGACTAGCGGAAACCAAGAGACCCAGTACTTC. Amino acids: CASTRTSGNQETQYF. The full variable domain, with the rest looked up from reference TRBV5-1 and TRBJ2-5, is KAGVTQTPRYLIKTRGQQVTLSCSPISGHRSVSWYQQTPGQGLQFLFEYFSETQRNKGNFPGRFSGRQFSNSRSEMNVSTLELGDSALYLCASTRTSGNQETQYFGPGTRLLVL.

The DNA for the CDR3 is TGTGCCAGCAGCCGCGGACAGGGGAACTATGGCTACACCTTC. Its translation is CASSRGQGNYGYTF. The rearrangement uses TRBV6-5 and TRBJ1-2, with 9 bases fitting TRBD1. The CDR3 is made up of 14 amino acids. Looked up from germline, CDR1 is MNHEY and CDR2 is SVGAGI. V was clipped by 6 bases and J by 2 bases; unmatched bases: 4.

This clone showed up just a few times. This rearrangement joins TRBV12-2 to TRBJ2-3; the table assigns TRBD2, which was not confirmed against the DNA. TRBV12-2 is a known pseudogene. This CDR3 comprises 16 residues. The CDR3 nucleotides are TGTGCAAGTCGCTACAAAGGACTAGCTGGCACAGATACGCAGTATTTT. It yields the protein CASRYKGLAGTDTQYF.

V usage is TRBV9 and J usage is TRBJ1-4, with D unclear. V was pared by 2 bases and J by 1 base, with 6 bases between. Germline V gene lookup returns CDR1 SGDLS and CDR2 YYNGEE. The CDR3 consists of 14 residues. CDR3 loop: CASSVGLTNEKLFF. As DNA, the CDR3 is TGTGCCAGCAGCGTGGGCCTAACTAATGAAAAACTGTTTTTT.

This chain links TRBV7-2 with TRBJ1-1, with D unclear. The V end was cut by 1 base, the J end by 5 bases, with 14 bases between. CDR1 is SGHTA, CDR2 FQGNSA, per germline. The CDR3 has 15 amino acids. CDR3 DNA sequence: TGTGCCAGCAGCTTAGTAGTGCGGAGGGTGACTGAAGCTTTCTTT. Amino acid sequence: CASSLVVRRVTEAFF.

This clone was counted a single time. The chain joins TRBV7-2 to TRBJ1-5, with unresolved D. This CDR3 comprises 12 residues. V was trimmed by 4 bases and J by 4 bases, leaving 5 bases between them. Germline V gene data show CDR1 as SGHTA and CDR2 as FQGNSA. CDR3 residues: CASSSRNQPQHF. DNA for the CDR3: TGTGCCAGCAGCTCTCGGAATCAGCCCCAGCATTTT.

The count of this clone is one. The rearrangement links TRBV19 to TRBJ2-5; D is perhaps TRBD2 (6 bases). Germline V gene lookup returns CDR1 LNHDA and CDR2 SQIVND (reference sequence). CDR3 size: 11 residues. The V end lost 6 bases, the J end lost 6 bases, and 8 bases lay between the germline ends. The CDR3 loop reads CASRDYQTQYF. The CDR3 coding sequence is TGTGCCAGTAGGGACTACCAGACCCAGTACTTC.